What follows are 5 T cell receptor beta chains derived from one specimen sequenced in a study of T cell responses to AZD1222 COVID-19 vaccine. Data came from immunoSEQ multiplex PCR; TCRdb stores just in-frame clones and leaves some out. The data contain about 220,000 clones, around 93% of them singletons. The material was peripheral blood, obtained on day 0 of MenACWY control vaccination. Receptor source: an adult in good health.

The sample holds one count of this clone. The V and J genes are TRBV6-5 and TRBJ1-1; no clear D gene. Germline values: CDR1 MNHEY, CDR2 SVGAGI. V gave up 7 bases and J gave up 6 bases, with 18 bases separating them. The CDR3 spans 14 residues. CDR3 sequence reads: CASKAIGPGAEAFF. CDR3 nucleotide sequence: TGTGCCAGCAAAGCCATAGGACCTGGAGCTGAAGCTTTCTTT.

The chain has TRBV28 and TRBJ2-2; the match to TRBD2 covers 9 bases. The CDR3 covers 15 residues. V lost 6 bases, J lost 0 bases, and 2 bases stayed unmatched. Germline-derived CDR1 and CDR2 are MDHEN and SYDVKM. The CDR3 region has the DNA TGTGCCAGCAGGGGGACTAGCCCGAACACCGGGGAGCTGTTTTTT. Encoded protein: CASRGTSPNTGELFF.

The chain links TRBV6-5 to TRBJ2-3, with unresolved D. Deletions cut 7 bases from V and 5 bases from J, with 16 bases between. Per germline, CDR1 MNHEY and CDR2 SVGAGI. CDR3 length equals 14 residues. CDR3 sequence reads: CASIPTRIGDTQYF. CDR3 in DNA: TGTGCCAGCATTCCGACTCGAATTGGAGATACGCAGTATTTT.

J is TRBJ1-1 and V is TRBV6-1; D is unclear. Germline V CDR1 and CDR2: MNHNS, SASEGT. This CDR3 spans 13 amino acids. Trimming pared 2 bases from V and 1 base from J, leaving 5 bases between. This chain's CDR3 is CASSEPPNTEAFF. As DNA, the CDR3 is TGTGCCAGCAGTGAACCCCCGAACACTGAAGCTTTCTTT.

The genes are TRBV5-1 and TRBJ2-2, with TRBD1 identical over 9 bases. The germline gives CDR1 SGHRS, CDR2 YFSETQ. The CDR3 extends over 14 amino acids. V lost 5 bases, J lost 7 bases, and 6 bases stayed unmatched. The CDR3 coding sequence is TGCGCCAGCAGGATACAGGGGGCGGACGGGGAGCTGTTTTTT. Protein product: CASRIQGADGELFF.